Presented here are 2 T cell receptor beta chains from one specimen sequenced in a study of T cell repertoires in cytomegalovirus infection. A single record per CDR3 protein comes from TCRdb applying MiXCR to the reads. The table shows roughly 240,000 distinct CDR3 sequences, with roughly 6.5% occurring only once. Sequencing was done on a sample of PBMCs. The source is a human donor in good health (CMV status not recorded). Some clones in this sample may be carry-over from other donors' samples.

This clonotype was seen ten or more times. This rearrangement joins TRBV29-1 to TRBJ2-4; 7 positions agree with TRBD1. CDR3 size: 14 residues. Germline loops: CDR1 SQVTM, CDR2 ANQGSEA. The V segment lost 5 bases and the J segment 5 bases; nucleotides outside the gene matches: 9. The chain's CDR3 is CSVTDRRRENIQYF. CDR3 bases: TGCAGCGTTACGGACAGGAGGCGGGAAAACATTCAGTACTTC.

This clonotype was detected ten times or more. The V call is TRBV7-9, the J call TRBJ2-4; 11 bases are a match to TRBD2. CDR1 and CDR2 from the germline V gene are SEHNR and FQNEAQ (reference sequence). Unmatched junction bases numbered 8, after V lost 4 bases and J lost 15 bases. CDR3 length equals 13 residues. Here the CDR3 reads CASSSLAGGLLYF. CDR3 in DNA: TGTGCCAGCAGCTCCTTAGCGGGGGGGCTTCTGTACTTC. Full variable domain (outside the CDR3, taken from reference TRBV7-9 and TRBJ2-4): DTGVSQNPRHKITKRGQNVTFRCDPISEHNRLYWYRQTLGQGPEFLTYFQNEAQLEKSRLLSDRFSAERPKGSFSTLEIQRTEQGDSAMYLCASSSLAGGLLYFGAGTRLSVL.